This passage covers 20 T cell receptor beta chains from one sample sequenced in a study of T cell responses to AZD1222 COVID-19 vaccine. Sequencing was performed with immunoSEQ multiplex PCR; in TCRdb, only in-frame clones are kept and a portion is missing. Found here are approximately 190,000 clones, over 85% of them singletons; the top ten hold 0.95% to 1.1%. The starting material was peripheral blood, obtained 28 days after the second AZD1222 dose. The origin of the receptors is an adult who received the AZD1222 COVID-19 vaccine.

The chain combines TRBV5-1 with TRBJ1-1, with D uncertain. The CDR3 is 14 amino acids. Germline V gene sequence: CDR1 SGHRS, CDR2 YFSETQ. The V and J ends lost 4 bases and 3 bases respectively, with 13 bases between them. The CDR3 DNA reads TGCGCCAGCAGCATCAATTCAGGATACACTGAAGCTTTCTTT. Translated: CASSINSGYTEAFF.

The chain has TRBV28 and TRBJ1-2; the match to TRBD1 covers 8 bases. Germline-derived CDR1 and CDR2 are MDHEN and SYDVKM. This CDR3 is 16 amino acids long. The V gene end was trimmed by 5 bases and the J gene end by 4 bases; junction bases not matched to a gene: 12. CDR3 in amino acids: CASSLRPGTGPYGYTF. The CDR3, as DNA: TGTGCCAGCAGTCTTCGTCCCGGGACAGGCCCCTATGGCTACACCTTC.

This clone has a handful of counts. The V gene is TRBV28, the J gene TRBJ1-1; possible D gene TRBD1, 6 bases. CDR1 and CDR2 (germline): MDHEN, SYDVKM. This CDR3 is 12 amino acids long. V shed 5 bases and J shed 8 bases, with 12 bases lying between them. The CDR3 DNA sequence: TGTGCCAGCAGTCAAGGGGGGCTCGAAGCTTTCTTT. It codes for CASSQGGLEAFF.

As DNA, the CDR3 is TGTGCCAGCAGCTTATGGTCGAACACTGAAGCTTTCTTT. Translating it yields CASSLWSNTEAFF. This rearrangement joins TRBV7-3 to TRBJ1-1; no firm D call. The V gene's germline CDR1 is SGHTA and CDR2 FQGTGA. The CDR3 length is 13 residues. Trimming took off 2 bases at V and 1 base at J, with 5 bases between the two ends.

This chain uses TRBV2 with TRBJ1-6; 7 bases match TRBD1. The CDR3 spans 18 residues. The germline V gene has CDR1 SNHLY and CDR2 FYNNEI. The trim removed 8 bases at V and 0 bases at J, leaving 13 bases unmatched. DNA for the CDR3: TGTGCCAGCTTCCTCAACCCCGGGGACAGCTCCTATAATTCACCCCTCCACTTT. This encodes CASFLNPGDSSYNSPLHF. The complete variable domain, with remaining parts taken from reference TRBV2 and TRBJ1-6, reads EPEVTQTPSHQVTQMGQEVILRCVPISNHLYFYWYRQILGQKVEFLVSFYNNEISEKSEIFDDQFSVERPDGSNFTLKIRSTKLEDSAMYFCASFLNPGDSSYNSPLHFGNGTRLTVT.

The chain uses TRBV27 and TRBJ2-3; no firm D call. Germline assignment: CDR1 MNHEY and CDR2 SMNVEV (reference sequence). V lost 1 base and J 4 bases, leaving 15 bases between the germline ends. The CDR3 is 16 amino acids. The CDR3 coding sequence is TGTGCCAGCAGTTTATTTAACGTAGGAGTCGCAGATACGCAGTATTTT. Residues: CASSLFNVGVADTQYF.

J is TRBJ2-1 and V is TRBV5-4, with D maybe TRBD2 (6 bases). V lost 5 bases and J 5 bases, leaving 17 bases between the germline ends. The CDR3 spans 15 residues. Germline loops: CDR1 SGHNT, CDR2 YYREEE (reference sequence). The CDR3 here is CASSQSSGFNNEQFF. The CDR3, as DNA: TGTGCCAGCAGTCAAAGTAGCGGATTTAACAATGAGCAGTTCTTC. Complete variable domain (other parts from reference TRBV5-4 and TRBJ2-1): ETGVTQSPTHLIKTRGQQVTLRCSSQSGHNTVSWYQQALGQGPQFIFQYYREEENGRGNFPPRFSGLQFPNYSSELNVNALELDDSALYLCASSQSSGFNNEQFFGPGTRLTVL.

The chain is built from TRBV27 and TRBJ2-3; no reliable D call. The CDR3 covers 15 residues. V was clipped by 4 bases and J by 0 bases, with 11 bases between them. Germline CDR1 and CDR2: MNHEY and SMNVEV (reference sequence). The DNA for the CDR3 is TGTGCCAGCAGTTATAGATCGATGAGCACAGATACGCAGTATTTT. This encodes CASSYRSMSTDTQYF.

The chain couples TRBV11-2 to TRBJ1-4, with 8 nucleotides matching TRBD1. Germline assignment: CDR1 SGHAT and CDR2 FQNNGV. The CDR3 has 16 amino acids. The V and J ends lost 5 bases and 5 bases, in that order; junction bases with no gene match: 10. CDR3: CASSLRQGWSNEKLFF. As DNA, the CDR3 is TGTGCCAGCAGCCTCCGACAGGGGTGGAGCAATGAAAAACTGTTTTTT.

The rearrangement links TRBV7-9 to TRBJ2-2; 8 bases agree with TRBD1. V dropped 5 bases and J dropped 0; count of bases not matched to a gene: 5. This CDR3 region has 16 residues. Per the germline V gene, CDR1 is SEHNR and CDR2 is FQNEAQ (reference sequence). DNA for the CDR3: TGTGCCAGCAGCACGGCGGGACAGGCGAACACCGGGGAGCTGTTTTTT. Its translation: CASSTAGQANTGELFF.

The gene calls are TRBV7-6 and TRBJ1-4; no clear D gene. CDR3 length: 16 residues. V lost 1 base, J lost 0 bases, and 9 bases lay in between. Germline CDR1 reads SGHVS; CDR2 reads FNYEAQ. Written as DNA, the CDR3 is TGTGCCAGCAGCTTAGGAGGGCTAGCAACTAATGAAAAACTGTTTTTT. Translation gives CASSLGGLATNEKLFF.

V usage is TRBV9 and J usage is TRBJ2-1; unclear D gene. CDR1 and CDR2 (germline): SGDLS, YYNGEE. Trimming cost V 3 bases and J 0 bases, with 13 bases left between them. The CDR3 is made up of 16 amino acids. The CDR3 is CASSAPRGNSYNEQFF. The DNA for the CDR3 is TGTGCCAGCAGCGCCCCCCGTGGGAACTCCTACAATGAGCAGTTCTTC.

This chain joins TRBV28 and TRBJ2-5; D remains unclear. Germline CDR1 MDHEN, CDR2 SYDVKM. The CDR3 loop spans 13 amino acids. The V gene lost 3 bases and the J gene lost 5 bases, with 10 bases spanning the gap. The CDR3 DNA follows: TGTGCCAGCAGTTTTGGCGTGATGGAGACCCAGTACTTC. Protein: CASSFGVMETQYF. Full variable domain (rest looked up from reference TRBV28 and TRBJ2-5): DVKVTQSSRYLVKRTGEKVFLECVQDMDHENMFWYRQDPGLGLRLIYFSYDVKMKEKGDIPEGYSVSREKKERFSLILESASTNQTSMYLCASSFGVMETQYFGPGTRLLVL.

DNA of the CDR3: TGTGCCAGCAGTGAAAGTGGGGCCGCGTCAGGGTTTGGAAACACCATATATTTT. It translates to CASSESGAASGFGNTIYF. The rearrangement joins TRBV2 to TRBJ1-3; possible D gene TRBD1, 5 bases. The germline V and J ends were trimmed by 2 bases and 3 bases, with 20 bases remaining between them. Germline V lookup: CDR1 SNHLY, CDR2 FYNNEI. The CDR3 loop spans 18 amino acids.

The chain couples TRBV12-3 or TRBV12-4 to TRBJ2-2; D unresolved. The CDR3 length is 13 residues. V gave up 8 bases and J gave up 0 bases, with 7 bases separating them. CDR3 sequence: CASGNPNTGELFF. CDR3 nucleotide sequence: TGTGCCAGCGGAAACCCGAACACCGGGGAGCTGTTTTTT.

J is TRBJ1-2 and V is TRBV11-2; TRBD1 might be the D (5 bases). The V end lost 5 bases, the J end lost 3 bases, and 13 bases lay between the germline ends. There are 14 residues in the CDR3. CDR1 and CDR2 from the germline V gene are SGHAT and FQNNGV. As DNA, the CDR3 is TGTGCCAGCAGCCCCGACACGGGGGACTATGGCTACACCTTC. This translates into CASSPDTGDYGYTF.

J is TRBJ1-1 and V is TRBV6-6, with D possibly TRBD1 on 6 matching bases. Trimming removed 6 bases from V and 7 bases from J, with 15 bases in between. The length of the CDR3 is 13 residues. Germline V gives CDR1 MNHNY, CDR2 SVGAGI (reference sequence). CDR3 coding DNA: TGTGCCAGCAGGGCTTCAGGGGAACTTGAAGCTTTCTTT. Protein: CASRASGELEAFF.

The chain links TRBV27 to TRBJ2-1; no clear D. The CDR3 sequence is 9 residues long. Trimming took off 10 bases at V and 9 bases at J, with 7 bases between the two ends. Per germline, CDR1 MNHEY and CDR2 SMNVEV (reference sequence). The CDR3 reads CATGVEQFF. CDR3 bases: TGTGCCACCGGAGTTGAGCAGTTCTTC.

The chain combines TRBV9 with TRBJ1-2; D is perhaps TRBD1 (5 bases). The V gene lost 3 bases and the J gene lost 7 bases, with 13 bases spanning the gap. Germline values: CDR1 SGDLS, CDR2 YYNGEE. The CDR3 consists of 13 residues. The CDR3 spells CASSDVQGTGYTF. The CDR3 nucleotides read TGTGCCAGCAGCGATGTTCAGGGAACTGGCTACACCTTC. Looking up the rest from reference TRBV9 and TRBJ1-2 gives the full variable domain: DSGVTQTPKHLITATGQRVTLRCSPRSGDLSVYWYQQSLDQGLQFLIQYYNGEERAKGNILERFSAQQFPDLHSELNLSSLELGDSALYFCASSDVQGTGYTFGSGTRLTVV.

This clone was seen more than once but under ten times. The rearrangement joins TRBV5-4 to TRBJ1-5; D gene ambiguous. Trimming removed 4 bases at V and 5 bases at J, with 10 bases between. CDR1 is SGHNT, CDR2 YYREEE, per germline (reference sequence). There are 13 residues in the CDR3. The CDR3 is CASSRDRDQPQHF. The CDR3 DNA follows: TGTGCCAGCAGCCGCGACCGGGATCAGCCCCAGCATTTT.